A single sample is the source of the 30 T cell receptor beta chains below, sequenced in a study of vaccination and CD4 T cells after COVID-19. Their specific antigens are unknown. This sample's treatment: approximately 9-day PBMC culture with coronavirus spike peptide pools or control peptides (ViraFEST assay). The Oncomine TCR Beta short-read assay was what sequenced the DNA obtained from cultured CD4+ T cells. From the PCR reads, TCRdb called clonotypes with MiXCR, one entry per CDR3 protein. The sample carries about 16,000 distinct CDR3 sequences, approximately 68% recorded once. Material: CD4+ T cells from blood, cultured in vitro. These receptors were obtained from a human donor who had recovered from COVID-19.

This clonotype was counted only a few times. The CDR3 nucleotides read TGCAGTGCTAGAGTGGTGCCGAACACTGAAGCTTTCTTT. This codes for CSARVVPNTEAFF. The chain joins TRBV20-1 to TRBJ1-1; D remains unclear. This CDR3 has 13 amino acids. V was cut by 1 base and J by 1 base, with 7 bases left in between. CDR1 and CDR2 (germline): DFQATT, SNEGSKA (reference sequence).

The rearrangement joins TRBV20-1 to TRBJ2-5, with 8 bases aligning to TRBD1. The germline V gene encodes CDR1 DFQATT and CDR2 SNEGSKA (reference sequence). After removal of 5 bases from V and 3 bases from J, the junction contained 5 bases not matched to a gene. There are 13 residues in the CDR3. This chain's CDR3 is CSAGTGGKETQYF. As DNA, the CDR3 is TGCAGTGCTGGAACAGGGGGGAAAGAGACCCAGTACTTC.

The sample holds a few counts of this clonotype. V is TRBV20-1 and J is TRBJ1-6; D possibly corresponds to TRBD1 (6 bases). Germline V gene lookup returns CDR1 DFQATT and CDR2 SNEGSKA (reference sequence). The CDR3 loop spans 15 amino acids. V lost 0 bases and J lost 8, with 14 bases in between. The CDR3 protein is CSARDGRRGDSPLHF. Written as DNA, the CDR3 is TGCAGTGCTAGAGATGGTCGCAGGGGAGATTCACCCCTCCACTTT.

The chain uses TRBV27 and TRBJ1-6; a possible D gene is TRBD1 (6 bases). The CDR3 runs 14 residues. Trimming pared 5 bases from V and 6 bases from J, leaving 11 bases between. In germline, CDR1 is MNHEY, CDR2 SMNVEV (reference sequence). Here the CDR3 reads CASSLRQVNSPLHF. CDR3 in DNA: TGTGCCAGCAGTCTACGACAGGTTAATTCACCCCTCCACTTT.

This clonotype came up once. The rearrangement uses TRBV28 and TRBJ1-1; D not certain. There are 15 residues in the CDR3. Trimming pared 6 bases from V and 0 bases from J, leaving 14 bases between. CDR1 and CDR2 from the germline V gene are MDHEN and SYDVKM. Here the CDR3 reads CASSLGSAMNTEAFF. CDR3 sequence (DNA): TGTGCCAGCAGCCTGGGGTCAGCGATGAACACTGAAGCTTTCTTT. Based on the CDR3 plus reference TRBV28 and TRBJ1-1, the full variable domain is DVKVTQSSRYLVKRTGEKVFLECVQDMDHENMFWYRQDPGLGLRLIYFSYDVKMKEKGDIPEGYSVSREKKERFSLILESASTNQTSMYLCASSLGSAMNTEAFFGQGTRLTVV.

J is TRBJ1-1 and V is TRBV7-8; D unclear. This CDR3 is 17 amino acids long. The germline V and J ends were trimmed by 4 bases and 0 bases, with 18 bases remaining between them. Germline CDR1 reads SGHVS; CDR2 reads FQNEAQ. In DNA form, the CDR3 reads TGTGCCAGCAGCTCAAGAGAATTTTCGGTTCTGAACACTGAAGCTTTCTTT. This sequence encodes CASSSREFSVLNTEAFF. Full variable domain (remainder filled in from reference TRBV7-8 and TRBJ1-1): GAGVSQSPRYKVAKRGQDVALRCDPISGHVSLFWYQQALGQGPEFLTYFQNEAQLDKSGLPSDRFFAERPEGSVSTLKIQRTQQEDSAVYLCASSSREFSVLNTEAFFGQGTRLTVV.

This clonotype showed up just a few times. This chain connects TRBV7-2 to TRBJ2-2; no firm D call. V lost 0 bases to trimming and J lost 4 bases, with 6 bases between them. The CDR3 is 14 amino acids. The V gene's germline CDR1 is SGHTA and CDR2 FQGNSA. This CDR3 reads CASSLARATGELFF. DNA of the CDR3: TGTGCCAGCAGCTTAGCCCGGGCCACCGGGGAGCTGTTTTTT.

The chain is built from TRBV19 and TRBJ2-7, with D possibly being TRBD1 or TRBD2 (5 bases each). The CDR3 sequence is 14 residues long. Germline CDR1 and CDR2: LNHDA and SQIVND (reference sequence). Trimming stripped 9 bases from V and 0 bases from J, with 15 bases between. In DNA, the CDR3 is TGTGCCAGCCGTAGACTTGGGGGCTCCTACGAGCAGTACTTC. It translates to CASRRLGGSYEQYF.

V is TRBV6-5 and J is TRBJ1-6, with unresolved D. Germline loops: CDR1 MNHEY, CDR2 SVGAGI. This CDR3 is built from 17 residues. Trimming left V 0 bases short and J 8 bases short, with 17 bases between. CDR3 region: CASSYSLREEGHSPLHF. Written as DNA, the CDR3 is TGTGCCAGCAGTTACTCGTTAAGGGAAGAAGGGCATTCACCCCTCCACTTT.

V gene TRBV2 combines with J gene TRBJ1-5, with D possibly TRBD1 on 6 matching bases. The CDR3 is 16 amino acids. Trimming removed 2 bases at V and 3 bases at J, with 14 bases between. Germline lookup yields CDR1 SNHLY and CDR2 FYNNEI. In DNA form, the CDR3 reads TGTGCCAGCAGTGAACACGGGGGGGCTAACAATCAGCCCCAGCATTTT. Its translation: CASSEHGGANNQPQHF.

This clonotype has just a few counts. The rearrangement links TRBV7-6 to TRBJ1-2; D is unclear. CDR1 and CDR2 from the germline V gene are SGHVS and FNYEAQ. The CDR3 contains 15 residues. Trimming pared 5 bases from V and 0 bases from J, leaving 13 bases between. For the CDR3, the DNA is TGTGCCAGCAGCCCCGCCCGGGCACCTAACTATGGCTACACCTTC. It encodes CASSPARAPNYGYTF.

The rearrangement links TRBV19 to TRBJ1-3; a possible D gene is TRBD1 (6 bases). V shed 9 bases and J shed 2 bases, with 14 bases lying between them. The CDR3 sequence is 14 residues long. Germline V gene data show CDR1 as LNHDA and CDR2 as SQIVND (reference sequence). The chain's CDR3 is CASQNYRAGNTIYF. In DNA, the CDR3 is TGTGCCAGCCAAAACTACAGGGCTGGAAACACCATATATTTT.

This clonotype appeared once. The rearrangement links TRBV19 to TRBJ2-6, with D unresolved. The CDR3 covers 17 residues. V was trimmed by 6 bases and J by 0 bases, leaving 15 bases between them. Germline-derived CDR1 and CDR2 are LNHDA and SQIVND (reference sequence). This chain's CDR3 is CASSRHIFSSGANVLTF. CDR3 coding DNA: TGTGCCAGTAGCAGACACATCTTTAGCTCTGGGGCCAACGTCCTGACTTTC. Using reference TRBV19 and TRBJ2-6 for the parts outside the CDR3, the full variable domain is DGGITQSPKYLFRKEGQNVTLSCEQNLNHDAMYWYRQDPGQGLRLIYYSQIVNDFQKGDIAEGYSVSREKKESFPLTVTSAQKNPTAFYLCASSRHIFSSGANVLTFGAGSRLTVL.

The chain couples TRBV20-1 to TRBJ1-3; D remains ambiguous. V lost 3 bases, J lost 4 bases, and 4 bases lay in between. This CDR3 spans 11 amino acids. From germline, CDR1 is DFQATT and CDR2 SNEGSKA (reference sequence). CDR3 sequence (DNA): TGCAGTGCTAGGAGGGGAAACACCATATATTTT. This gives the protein CSARRGNTIYF.

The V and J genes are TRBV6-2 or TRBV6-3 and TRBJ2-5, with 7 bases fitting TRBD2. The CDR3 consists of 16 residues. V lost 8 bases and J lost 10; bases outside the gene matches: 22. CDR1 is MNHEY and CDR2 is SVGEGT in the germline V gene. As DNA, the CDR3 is TGTGCCAGCCCCCGACGGGCTAGCGGTCTCCCGGAAGACCAGTACTTC. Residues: CASPRRASGLPEDQYF.

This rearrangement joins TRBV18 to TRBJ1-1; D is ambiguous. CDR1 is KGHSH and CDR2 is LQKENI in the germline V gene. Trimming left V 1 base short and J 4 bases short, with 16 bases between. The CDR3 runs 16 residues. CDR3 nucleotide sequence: TGTGCCAGCTCACCACGGGTCGACCCACGGGGCACTGAAGCTTTCTTT. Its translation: CASSPRVDPRGTEAFF.

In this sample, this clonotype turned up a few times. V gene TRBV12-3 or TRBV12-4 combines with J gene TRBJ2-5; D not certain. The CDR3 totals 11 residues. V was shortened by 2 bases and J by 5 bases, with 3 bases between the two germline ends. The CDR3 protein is CASSLRETQYF. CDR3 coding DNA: TGTGCCAGCAGTTTACGTGAGACCCAGTACTTC.

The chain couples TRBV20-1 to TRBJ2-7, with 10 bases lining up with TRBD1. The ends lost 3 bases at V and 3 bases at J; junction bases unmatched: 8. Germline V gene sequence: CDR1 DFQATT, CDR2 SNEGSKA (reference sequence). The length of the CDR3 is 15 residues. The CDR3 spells CSASEGGDRGYEQYF. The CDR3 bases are TGCAGTGCTAGCGAAGGAGGGGACAGGGGCTACGAGCAGTACTTC.

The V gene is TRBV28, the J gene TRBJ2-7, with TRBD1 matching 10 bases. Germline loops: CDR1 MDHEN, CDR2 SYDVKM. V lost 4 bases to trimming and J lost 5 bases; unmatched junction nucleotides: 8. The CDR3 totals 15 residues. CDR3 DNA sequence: TGTGCCAGCAGTTCCCAGGGACAGGGGCACCACGAGCAGTACTTC. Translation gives CASSSQGQGHHEQYF.

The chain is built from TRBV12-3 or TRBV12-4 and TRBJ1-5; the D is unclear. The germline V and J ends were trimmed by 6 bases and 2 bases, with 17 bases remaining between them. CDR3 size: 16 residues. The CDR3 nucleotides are TGTGCCAGCAGCCTTACGGCGGGGTCTGGCAATCAGCCCCAGCATTTT. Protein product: CASSLTAGSGNQPQHF.

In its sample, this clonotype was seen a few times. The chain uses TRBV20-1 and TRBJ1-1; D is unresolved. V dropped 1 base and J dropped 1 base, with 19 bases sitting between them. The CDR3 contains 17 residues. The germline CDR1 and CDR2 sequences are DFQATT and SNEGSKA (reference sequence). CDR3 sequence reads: CSARAPGAGRKNTEAFF. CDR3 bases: TGCAGTGCTAGAGCCCCGGGAGCGGGCAGGAAGAACACTGAAGCTTTCTTT.

CDR3 sequence reads: CSARSRLLYNQPQHF. CDR3 nucleotides: TGCAGTGCTAGATCGAGACTGTTGTACAATCAGCCCCAGCATTTT. This chain connects TRBV20-1 to TRBJ1-5; D is undetermined. Germline-derived CDR1 and CDR2 are DFQATT and SNEGSKA (reference sequence). This CDR3 has 15 amino acids. Trimming cost V 2 bases and J 3 bases, with 14 bases left between them.

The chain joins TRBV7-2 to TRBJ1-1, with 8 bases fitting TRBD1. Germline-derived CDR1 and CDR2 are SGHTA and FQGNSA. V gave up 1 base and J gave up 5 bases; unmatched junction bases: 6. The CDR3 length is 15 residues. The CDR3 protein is CASSLVGQGRTEAFF. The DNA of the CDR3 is TGTGCCAGCAGCTTAGTCGGACAGGGACGGACTGAAGCTTTCTTT.

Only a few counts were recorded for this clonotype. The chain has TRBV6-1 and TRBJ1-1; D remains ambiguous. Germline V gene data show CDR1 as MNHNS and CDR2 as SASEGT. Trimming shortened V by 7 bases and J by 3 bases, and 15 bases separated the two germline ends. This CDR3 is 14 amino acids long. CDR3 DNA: TGTGCCAGCAATTCTGAATGGGCGGACACTGAAGCTTTCTTT. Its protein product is CASNSEWADTEAFF.

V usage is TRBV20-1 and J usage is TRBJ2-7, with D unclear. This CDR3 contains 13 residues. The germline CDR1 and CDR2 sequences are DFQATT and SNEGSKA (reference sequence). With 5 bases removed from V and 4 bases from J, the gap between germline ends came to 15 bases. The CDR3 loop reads CSAAGFSGYEQYF. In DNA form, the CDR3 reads TGCAGTGCTGCCGGCTTCTCTGGTTACGAGCAGTACTTC.

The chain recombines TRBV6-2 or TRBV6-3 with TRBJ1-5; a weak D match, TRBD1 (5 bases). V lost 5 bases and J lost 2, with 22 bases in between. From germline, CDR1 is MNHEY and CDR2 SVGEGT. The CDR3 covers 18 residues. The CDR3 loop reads CASSPGLGTILGNQPQHF. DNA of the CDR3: TGTGCCAGCAGTCCCGGACTAGGGACCATATTGGGCAATCAGCCCCAGCATTTT.

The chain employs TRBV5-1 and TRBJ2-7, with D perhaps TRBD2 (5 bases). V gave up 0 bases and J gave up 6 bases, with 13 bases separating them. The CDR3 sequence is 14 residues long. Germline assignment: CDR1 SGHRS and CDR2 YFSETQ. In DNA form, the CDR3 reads TGCGCCAGCAGCTTGGCTGTCGGTGGAGGCGAGCAGTACTTC. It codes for CASSLAVGGGEQYF.

CDR3 in amino acids: CSASSGTSGLNEQFF. For the CDR3, the DNA is TGCAGTGCTAGCTCGGGGACTAGCGGGCTTAATGAGCAGTTCTTC. The chain uses TRBV20-1 and TRBJ2-1, with TRBD2 matching 12 bases. The CDR3 is 15 amino acids. Germline CDR1 is DFQATT and CDR2 is SNEGSKA (reference sequence). V lost 3 bases and J lost 7; bases outside the gene matches: 7.

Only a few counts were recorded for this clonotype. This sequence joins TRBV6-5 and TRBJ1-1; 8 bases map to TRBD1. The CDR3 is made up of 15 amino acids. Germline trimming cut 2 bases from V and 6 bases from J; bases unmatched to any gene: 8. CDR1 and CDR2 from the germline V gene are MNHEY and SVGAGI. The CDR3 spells CASSYPNRGSPEAFF. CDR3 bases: TGTGCCAGCAGTTACCCCAACAGGGGGTCCCCTGAAGCTTTCTTT.

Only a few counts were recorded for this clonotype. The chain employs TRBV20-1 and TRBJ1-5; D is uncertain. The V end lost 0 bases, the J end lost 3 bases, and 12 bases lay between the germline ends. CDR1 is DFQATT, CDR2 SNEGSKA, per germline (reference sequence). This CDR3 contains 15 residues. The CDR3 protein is CSAREGMGSNQPQHF. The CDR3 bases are TGCAGTGCTAGAGAAGGGATGGGCTCCAATCAGCCCCAGCATTTT.